Presented here are 4 T cell receptor beta chains from one specimen sequenced in a study of regulatory T cells in long-lasting Graves disease. Time point: persistent/refractory GD, antithyroid drugs over 5 years with positive TRAb. Extracted RNA from PBMCs served as the source of the TCR library. Relying on iRepertoire HTBI primers and Arm-PCR of CDR3 regions, the team built TCR beta libraries. TCRdb called the multiplex PCR reads again in MiXCR, with one record for every CDR3 protein. This sample has about 310,000 distinct CDR3 sequences, with roughly a fifth found just once. Here the sequenced sample was peripheral blood mononuclear cells (PBMCs), taken when the disease was refractory, from a patient treated with antithyroid drugs. The receptors were gathered from a female donor with Graves disease.

In the case of this clonotype: A far larger clone is only one base removed, so a read error is likely. V gene TRBV27 combines with J gene TRBJ2-7; the D gene is possibly TRBD1 (5 bases). The germline V gene has CDR1 MNHEY and CDR2 SMNVEV (reference sequence). Trimming cost V 6 bases and J 3 bases, with 21 bases left between them. The CDR3 loop spans 16 amino acids. Here the CDR3 DNA reads TGTGCCAGCAGCCCTTTGTATTTGACAGACGGCTACGAGCAGTACTTC. This translates into CASSPLYLTDGYEQYF.

V and J are TRBV6-5 and TRBJ2-3; TRBD2 aligns across 10 bases. V gave up 4 bases and J gave up 3 bases; unmatched junction bases: 7. The germline V gene encodes CDR1 MNHEY and CDR2 SVGAGI. The CDR3 totals 16 residues. CDR3 protein: CASSLGTSGNTDTQYF. The CDR3 nucleotides are TGTGCCAGCAGTTTAGGAACTAGCGGGAATACAGATACGCAGTATTTT.

The chain uses TRBV15 and TRBJ2-5, with D unclear. The CDR3 runs 13 residues. The V and J ends lost 6 bases and 2 bases respectively, with 10 bases between them. Germline V gives CDR1 LNHNV, CDR2 YYDKDF (reference sequence). The CDR3 region has the DNA TGTGCCACCAGGGCTGACGAGCAAGAGACCCAGTACTTC. It is translated as CATRADEQETQYF.

The chain joins TRBV12-3 or TRBV12-4 to TRBJ2-2, with a tentative D call TRBD1 (5 bases). The V end was cut by 8 bases, the J end by 1 base, with 11 bases between. The CDR3 loop spans 14 amino acids. CDR3 sequence reads: CASVPRGNTGELFF. The CDR3 DNA reads TGTGCCAGCGTCCCTAGGGGGAACACCGGGGAGCTGTTTTTT.